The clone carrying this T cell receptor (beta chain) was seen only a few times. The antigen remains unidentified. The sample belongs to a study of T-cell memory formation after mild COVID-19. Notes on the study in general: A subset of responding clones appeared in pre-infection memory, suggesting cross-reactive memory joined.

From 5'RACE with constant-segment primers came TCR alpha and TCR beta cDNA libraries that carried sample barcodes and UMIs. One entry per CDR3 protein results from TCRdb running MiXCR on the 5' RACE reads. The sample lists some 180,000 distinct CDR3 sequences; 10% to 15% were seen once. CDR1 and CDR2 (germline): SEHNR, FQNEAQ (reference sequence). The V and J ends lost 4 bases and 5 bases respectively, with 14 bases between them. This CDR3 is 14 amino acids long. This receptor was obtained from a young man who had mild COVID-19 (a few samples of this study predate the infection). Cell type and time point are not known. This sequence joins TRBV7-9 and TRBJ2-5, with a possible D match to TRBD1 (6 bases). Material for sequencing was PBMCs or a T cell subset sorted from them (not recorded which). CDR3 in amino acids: CASSWSSGAETQYF. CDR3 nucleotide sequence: TGTGCCAGCAGCTGGTCCTCAGGGGCGGAGACCCAGTACTTC. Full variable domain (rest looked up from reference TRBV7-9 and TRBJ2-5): DTGVSQNPRHKITKRGQNVTFRCDPISEHNRLYWYRQTLGQGPEFLTYFQNEAQLEKSRLLSDRFSAERPKGSFSTLEIQRTEQGDSAMYLCASSWSSGAETQYFGPGTRLLVL.